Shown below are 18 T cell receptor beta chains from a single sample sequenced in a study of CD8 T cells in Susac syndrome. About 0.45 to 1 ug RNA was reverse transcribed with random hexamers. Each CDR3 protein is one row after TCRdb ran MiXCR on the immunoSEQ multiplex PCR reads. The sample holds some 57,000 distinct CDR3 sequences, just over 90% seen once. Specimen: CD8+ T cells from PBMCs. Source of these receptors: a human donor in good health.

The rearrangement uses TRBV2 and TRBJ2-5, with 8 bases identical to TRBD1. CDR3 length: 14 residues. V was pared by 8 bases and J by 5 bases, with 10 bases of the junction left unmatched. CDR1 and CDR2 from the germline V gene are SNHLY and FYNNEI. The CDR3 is CASHPTGEEETQYF. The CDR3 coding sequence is TGTGCCAGCCACCCGACAGGGGAGGAGGAGACCCAGTACTTC.

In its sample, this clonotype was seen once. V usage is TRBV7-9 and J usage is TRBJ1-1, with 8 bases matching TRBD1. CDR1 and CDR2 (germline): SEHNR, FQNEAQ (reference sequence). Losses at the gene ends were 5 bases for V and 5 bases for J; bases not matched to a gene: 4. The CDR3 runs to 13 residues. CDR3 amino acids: CASSNWDRTEAFF. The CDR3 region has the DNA TGTGCCAGCAGCAACTGGGACAGGACTGAAGCTTTCTTT. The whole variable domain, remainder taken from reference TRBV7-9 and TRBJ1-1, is DTGVSQNPRHKITKRGQNVTFRCDPISEHNRLYWYRQTLGQGPEFLTYFQNEAQLEKSRLLSDRFSAERPKGSFSTLEIQRTEQGDSAMYLCASSNWDRTEAFFGQGTRLTVV.

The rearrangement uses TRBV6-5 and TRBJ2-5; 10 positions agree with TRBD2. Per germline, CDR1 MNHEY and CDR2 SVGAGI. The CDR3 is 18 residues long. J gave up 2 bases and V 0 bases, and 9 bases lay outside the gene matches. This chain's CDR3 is CASSYSRGGLATQETQYF. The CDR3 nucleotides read TGTGCCAGCAGTTACTCGAGGGGGGGACTAGCGACACAAGAGACCCAGTACTTC.

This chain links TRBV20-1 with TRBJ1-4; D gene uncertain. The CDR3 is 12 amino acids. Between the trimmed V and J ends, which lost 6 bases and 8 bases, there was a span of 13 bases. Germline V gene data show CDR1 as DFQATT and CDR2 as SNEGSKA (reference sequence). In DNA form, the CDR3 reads TGCAGTGCCCCGGGTCCTAGGGAAAAACTGTTTTTT. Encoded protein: CSAPGPREKLFF.

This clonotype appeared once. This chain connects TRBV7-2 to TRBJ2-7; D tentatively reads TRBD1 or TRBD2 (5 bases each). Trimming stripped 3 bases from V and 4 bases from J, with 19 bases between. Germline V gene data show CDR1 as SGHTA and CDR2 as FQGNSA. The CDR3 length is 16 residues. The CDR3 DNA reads TGTGCCAGCAGCTTTTTCGGTCGGGAAGGGGAATACGAGCAGTACTTC. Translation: CASSFFGREGEYEQYF.

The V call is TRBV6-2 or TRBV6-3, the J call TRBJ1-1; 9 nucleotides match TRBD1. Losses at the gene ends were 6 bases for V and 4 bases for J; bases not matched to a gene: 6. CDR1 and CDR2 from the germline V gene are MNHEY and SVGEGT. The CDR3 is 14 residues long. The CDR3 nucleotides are TGTGCCAGCAGCCCCGACAGGGGGTTCACTGAAGCTTTCTTT. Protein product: CASSPDRGFTEAFF.

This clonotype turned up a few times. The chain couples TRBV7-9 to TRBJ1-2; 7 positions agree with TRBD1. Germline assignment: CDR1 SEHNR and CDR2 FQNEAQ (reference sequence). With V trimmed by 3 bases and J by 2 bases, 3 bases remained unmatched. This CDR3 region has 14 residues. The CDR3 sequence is CASSLGRGNYGYTF. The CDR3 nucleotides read TGTGCCAGCAGCTTGGGCAGGGGGAACTATGGCTACACCTTC.

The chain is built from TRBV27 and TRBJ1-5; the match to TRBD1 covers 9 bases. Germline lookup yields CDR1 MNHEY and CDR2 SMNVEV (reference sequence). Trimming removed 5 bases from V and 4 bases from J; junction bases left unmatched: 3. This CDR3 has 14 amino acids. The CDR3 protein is CASSTTGGNQPQHF. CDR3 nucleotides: TGTGCCAGCAGTACGACAGGGGGGAATCAGCCCCAGCATTTT.

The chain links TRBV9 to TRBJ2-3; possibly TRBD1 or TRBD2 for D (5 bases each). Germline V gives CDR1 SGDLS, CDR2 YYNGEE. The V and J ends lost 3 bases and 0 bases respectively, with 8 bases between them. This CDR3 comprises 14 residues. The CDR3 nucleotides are TGTGCCAGCAGCGCGTGGGACAGCACAGATACGCAGTATTTT. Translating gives CASSAWDSTDTQYF.

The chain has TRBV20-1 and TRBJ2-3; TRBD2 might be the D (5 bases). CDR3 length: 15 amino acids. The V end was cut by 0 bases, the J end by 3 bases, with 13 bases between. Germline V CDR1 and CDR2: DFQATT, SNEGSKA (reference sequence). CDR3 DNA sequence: TGCAGTGCTAGAGATCTGGACTCCGGGACAGATACGCAGTATTTT. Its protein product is CSARDLDSGTDTQYF.

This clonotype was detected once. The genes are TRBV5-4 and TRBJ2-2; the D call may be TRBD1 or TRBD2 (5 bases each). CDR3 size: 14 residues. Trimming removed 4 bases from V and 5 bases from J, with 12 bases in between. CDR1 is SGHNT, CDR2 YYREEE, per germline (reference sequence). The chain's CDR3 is CASSPRWGTGELFF. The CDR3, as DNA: TGTGCCAGCAGCCCTCGCTGGGGGACCGGGGAGCTGTTTTTT.

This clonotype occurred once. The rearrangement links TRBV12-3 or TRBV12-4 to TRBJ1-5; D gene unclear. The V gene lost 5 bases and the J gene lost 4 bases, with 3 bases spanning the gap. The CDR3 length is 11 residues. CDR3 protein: CASSVNQPQHF. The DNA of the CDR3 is TGTGCCAGCAGTGTAAATCAGCCCCAGCATTTT.

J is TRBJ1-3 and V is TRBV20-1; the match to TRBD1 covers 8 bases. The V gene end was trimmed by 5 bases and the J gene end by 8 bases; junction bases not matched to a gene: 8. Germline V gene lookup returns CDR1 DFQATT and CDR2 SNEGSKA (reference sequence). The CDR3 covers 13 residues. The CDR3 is CSAQTGEGDTIYF. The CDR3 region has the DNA TGCAGTGCTCAGACAGGGGAGGGGGACACCATATATTTT.

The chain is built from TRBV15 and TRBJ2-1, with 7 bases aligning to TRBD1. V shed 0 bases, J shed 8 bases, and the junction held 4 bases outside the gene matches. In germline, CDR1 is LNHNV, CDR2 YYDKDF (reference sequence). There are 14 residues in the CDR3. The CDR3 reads CATSRDLGGDEQFF. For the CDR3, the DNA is TGTGCCACCAGCAGAGATCTAGGGGGCGATGAGCAGTTCTTC.

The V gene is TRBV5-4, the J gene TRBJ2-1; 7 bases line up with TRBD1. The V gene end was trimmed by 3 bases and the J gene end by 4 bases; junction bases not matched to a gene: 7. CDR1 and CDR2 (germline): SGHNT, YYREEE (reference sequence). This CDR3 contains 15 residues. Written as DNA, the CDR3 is TGTGCCAGCAGCTCAACAGGGGATGAGTACAATGAGCAGTTCTTC. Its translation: CASSSTGDEYNEQFF. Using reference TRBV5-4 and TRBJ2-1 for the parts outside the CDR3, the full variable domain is ETGVTQSPTHLIKTRGQQVTLRCSSQSGHNTVSWYQQALGQGPQFIFQYYREEENGRGNFPPRFSGLQFPNYSSELNVNALELDDSALYLCASSSTGDEYNEQFFGPGTRLTVL.

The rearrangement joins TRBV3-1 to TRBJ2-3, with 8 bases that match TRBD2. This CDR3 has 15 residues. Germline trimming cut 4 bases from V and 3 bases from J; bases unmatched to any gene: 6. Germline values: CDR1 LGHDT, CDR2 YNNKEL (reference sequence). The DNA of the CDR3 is TGTGCCAGCAGCCTATTAGCGGGGATAACAGATACGCAGTATTTT. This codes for CASSLLAGITDTQYF.

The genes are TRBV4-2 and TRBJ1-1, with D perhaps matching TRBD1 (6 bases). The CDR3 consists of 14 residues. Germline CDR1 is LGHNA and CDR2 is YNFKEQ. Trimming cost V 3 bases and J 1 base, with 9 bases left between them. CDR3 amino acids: CASSHPGQNTEAFF. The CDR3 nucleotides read TGTGCCAGCAGCCATCCGGGACAGAACACTGAAGCTTTCTTT.

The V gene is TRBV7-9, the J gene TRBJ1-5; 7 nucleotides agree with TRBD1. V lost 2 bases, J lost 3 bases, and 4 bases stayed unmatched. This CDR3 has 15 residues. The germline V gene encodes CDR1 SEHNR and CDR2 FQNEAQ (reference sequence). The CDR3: CASSLLGQDNQPQHF. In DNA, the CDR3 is TGTGCCAGCAGCTTACTTGGACAGGACAATCAGCCCCAGCATTTT.